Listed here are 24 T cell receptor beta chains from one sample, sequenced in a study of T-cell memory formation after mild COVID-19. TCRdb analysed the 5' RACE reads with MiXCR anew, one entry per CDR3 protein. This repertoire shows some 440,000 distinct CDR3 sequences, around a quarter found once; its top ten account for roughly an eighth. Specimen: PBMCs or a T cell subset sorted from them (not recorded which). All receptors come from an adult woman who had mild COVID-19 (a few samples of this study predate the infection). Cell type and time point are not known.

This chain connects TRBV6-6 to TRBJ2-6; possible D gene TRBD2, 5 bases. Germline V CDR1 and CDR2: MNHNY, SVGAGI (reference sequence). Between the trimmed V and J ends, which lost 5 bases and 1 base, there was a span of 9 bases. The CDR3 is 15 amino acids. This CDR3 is CASSHGESGANVLTF. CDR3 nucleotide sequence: TGTGCCAGCAGTCACGGGGAGTCTGGGGCCAACGTCCTGACTTTC.

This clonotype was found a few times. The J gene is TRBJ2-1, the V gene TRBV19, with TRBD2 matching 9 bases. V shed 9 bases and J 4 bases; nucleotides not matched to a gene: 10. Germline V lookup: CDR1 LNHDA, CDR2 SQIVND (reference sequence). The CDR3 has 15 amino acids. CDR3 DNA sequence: TGTGCCAGCAGGTCGGCGGGGGGGCCGTACAATGAGCAGTTCTTC. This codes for CASRSAGGPYNEQFF.

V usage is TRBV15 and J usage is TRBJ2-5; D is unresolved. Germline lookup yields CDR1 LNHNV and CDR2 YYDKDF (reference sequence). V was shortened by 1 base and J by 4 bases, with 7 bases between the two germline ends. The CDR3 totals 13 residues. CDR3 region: CATSRVSGETQYF. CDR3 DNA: TGTGCCACCAGCAGAGTTTCGGGAGAGACCCAGTACTTC.

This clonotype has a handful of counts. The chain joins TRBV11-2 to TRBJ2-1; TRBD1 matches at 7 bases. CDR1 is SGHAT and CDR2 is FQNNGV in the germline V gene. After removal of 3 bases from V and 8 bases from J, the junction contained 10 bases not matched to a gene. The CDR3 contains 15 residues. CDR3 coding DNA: TGTGCCAGCAGCTTTGACAGGGTAAGGGGAGATGAGCAGTTCTTC. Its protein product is CASSFDRVRGDEQFF.

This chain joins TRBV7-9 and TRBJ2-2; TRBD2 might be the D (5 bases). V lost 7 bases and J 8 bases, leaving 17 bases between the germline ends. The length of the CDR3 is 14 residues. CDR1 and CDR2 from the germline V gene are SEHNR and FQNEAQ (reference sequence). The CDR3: CASIQTNGGGELFF. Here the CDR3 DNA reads TGTGCCAGCATCCAAACGAACGGAGGTGGGGAGCTGTTTTTT.

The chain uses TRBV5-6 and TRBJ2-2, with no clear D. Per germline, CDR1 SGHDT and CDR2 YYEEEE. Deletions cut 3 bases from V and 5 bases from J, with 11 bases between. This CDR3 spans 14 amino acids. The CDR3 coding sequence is TGTGCCAGCAGCTCCTATGGTCGGACCGGGGAGCTGTTTTTT. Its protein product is CASSSYGRTGELFF.

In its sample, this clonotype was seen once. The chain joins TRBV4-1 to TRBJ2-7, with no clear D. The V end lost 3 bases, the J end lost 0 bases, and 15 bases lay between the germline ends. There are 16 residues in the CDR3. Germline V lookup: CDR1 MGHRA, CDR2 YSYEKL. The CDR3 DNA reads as TGCGCCAGCAGCCACGGATTAGGTATCAGCTCCTACGAGCAGTACTTC. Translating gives CASSHGLGISSYEQYF.

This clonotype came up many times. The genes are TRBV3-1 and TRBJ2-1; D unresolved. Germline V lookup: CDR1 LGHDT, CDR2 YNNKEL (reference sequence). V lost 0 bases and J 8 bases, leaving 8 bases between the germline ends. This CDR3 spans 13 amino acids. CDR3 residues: CASSQDDRHEQFF. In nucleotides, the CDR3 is TGTGCCAGCAGCCAAGATGATCGACATGAGCAGTTCTTC.

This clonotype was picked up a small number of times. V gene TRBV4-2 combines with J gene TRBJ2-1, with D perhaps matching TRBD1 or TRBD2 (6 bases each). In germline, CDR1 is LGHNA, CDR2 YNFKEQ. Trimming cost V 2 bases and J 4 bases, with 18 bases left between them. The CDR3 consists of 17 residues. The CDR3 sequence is CASSQNVGGVSYNEQFF. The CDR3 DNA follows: TGTGCCAGCAGCCAAAACGTCGGGGGCGTCTCTTACAATGAGCAGTTCTTC.

CDR3 coding DNA: TGCGCCAGCACGGGACTAGAAAGCGAGCAGTACTTC. It encodes CASTGLESEQYF. V gene TRBV5-1 combines with J gene TRBJ2-7; 8 positions agree with TRBD2. The germline gives CDR1 SGHRS, CDR2 YFSETQ. CDR3 length: 12 residues. V lost 6 bases and J lost 6; bases outside the gene matches: 5.

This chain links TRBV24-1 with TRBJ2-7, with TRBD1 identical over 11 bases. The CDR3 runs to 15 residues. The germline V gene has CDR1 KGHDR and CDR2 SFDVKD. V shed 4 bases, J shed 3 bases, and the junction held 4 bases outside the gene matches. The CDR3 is CATSDTGTGGYEQYF. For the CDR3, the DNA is TGTGCCACCAGTGACACCGGGACAGGGGGCTACGAGCAGTACTTC.

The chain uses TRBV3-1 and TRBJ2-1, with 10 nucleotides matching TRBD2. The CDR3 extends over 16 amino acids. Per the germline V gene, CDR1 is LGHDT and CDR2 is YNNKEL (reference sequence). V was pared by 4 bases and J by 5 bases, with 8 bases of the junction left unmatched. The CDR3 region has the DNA TGTGCCAGCAGCCGAAGGACTAGCGGCAGAAACAATGAGCAGTTCTTC. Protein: CASSRRTSGRNNEQFF.

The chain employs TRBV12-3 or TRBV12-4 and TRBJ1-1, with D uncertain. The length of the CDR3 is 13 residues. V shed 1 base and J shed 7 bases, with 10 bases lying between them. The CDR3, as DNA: TGTGCCAGCAGTTTAGTAGAAGTGCATGAAGCTTTCTTT. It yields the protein CASSLVEVHEAFF.

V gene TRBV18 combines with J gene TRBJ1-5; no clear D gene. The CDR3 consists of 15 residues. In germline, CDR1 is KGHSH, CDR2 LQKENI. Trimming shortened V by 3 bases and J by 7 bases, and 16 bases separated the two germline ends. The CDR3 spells CASSPSSSGNQPQHF. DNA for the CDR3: TGTGCCAGCTCACCGAGTAGCTCGGGGAACCAGCCCCAGCATTTT.

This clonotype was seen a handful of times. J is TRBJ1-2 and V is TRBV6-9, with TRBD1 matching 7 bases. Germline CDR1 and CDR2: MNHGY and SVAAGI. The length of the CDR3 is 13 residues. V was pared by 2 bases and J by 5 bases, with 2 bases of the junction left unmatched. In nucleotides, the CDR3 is TGTGCCAGCAGTTATCCAGGGGGGTATGGCTACACCTTC. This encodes CASSYPGGYGYTF.

The CDR3 loop is CASSLGLAGRNEQFF. Written as DNA, the CDR3 is TGTGCCAGCAGCTTGGGACTAGCGGGTCGTAATGAGCAGTTCTTC. The chain combines TRBV11-3 with TRBJ2-1; 12 bases fit TRBD2. J lost 7 bases, V lost 3 bases, and 4 bases had no gene match. CDR1 SGHNT and CDR2 YENEEA come from the germline V gene. This CDR3 has 15 amino acids.

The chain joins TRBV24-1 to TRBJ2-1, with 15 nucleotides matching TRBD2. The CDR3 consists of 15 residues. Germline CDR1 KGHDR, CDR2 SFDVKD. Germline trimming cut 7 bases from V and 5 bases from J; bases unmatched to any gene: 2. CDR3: CATRRTSGRDNEQFF. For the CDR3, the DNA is TGTGCCACCAGGCGGACTAGCGGGAGGGACAATGAGCAGTTCTTC.

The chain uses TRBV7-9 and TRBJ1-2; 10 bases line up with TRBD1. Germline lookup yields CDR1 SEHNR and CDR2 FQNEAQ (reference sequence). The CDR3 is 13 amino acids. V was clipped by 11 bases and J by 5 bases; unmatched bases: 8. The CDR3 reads CAAETGGAYGYTF. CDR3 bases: TGTGCCGCAGAGACAGGGGGCGCTTATGGCTACACCTTC.

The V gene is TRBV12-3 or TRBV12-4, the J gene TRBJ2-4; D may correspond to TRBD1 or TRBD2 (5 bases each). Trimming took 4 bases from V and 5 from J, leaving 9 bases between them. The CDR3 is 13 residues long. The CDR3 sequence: CASSSREQNIQYF. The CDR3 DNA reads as TGTGCCAGCAGTTCCAGGGAGCAAAACATTCAGTACTTC.

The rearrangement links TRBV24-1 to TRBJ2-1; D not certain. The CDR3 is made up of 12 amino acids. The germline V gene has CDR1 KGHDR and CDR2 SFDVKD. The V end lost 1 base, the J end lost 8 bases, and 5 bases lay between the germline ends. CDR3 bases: TGTGCCACCAGTGATTTTCTCCATGAGCAGTTCTTC. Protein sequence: CATSDFLHEQFF.

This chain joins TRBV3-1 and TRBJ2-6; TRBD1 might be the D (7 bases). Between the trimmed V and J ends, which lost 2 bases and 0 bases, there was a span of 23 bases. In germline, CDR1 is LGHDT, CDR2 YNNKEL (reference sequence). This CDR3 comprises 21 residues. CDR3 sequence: CASSQSEGGGNPFSGANVLTF. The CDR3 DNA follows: TGTGCCAGCAGCCAATCGGAAGGAGGGGGCAACCCTTTCTCTGGGGCCAACGTCCTGACTTTC.

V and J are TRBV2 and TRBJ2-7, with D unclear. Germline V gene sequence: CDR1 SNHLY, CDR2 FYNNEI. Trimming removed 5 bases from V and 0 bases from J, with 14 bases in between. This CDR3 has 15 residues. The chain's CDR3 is CASSREEEFSYEQYF. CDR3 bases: TGTGCCAGCAGTAGAGAAGAGGAGTTCTCCTACGAGCAGTACTTC.

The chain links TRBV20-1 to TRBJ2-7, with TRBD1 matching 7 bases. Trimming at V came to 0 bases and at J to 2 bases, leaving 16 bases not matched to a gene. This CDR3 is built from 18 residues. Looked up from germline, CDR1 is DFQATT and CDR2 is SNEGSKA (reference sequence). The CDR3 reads CSARDIADPRQGTYEQYF. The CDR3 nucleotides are TGCAGTGCTAGAGATATTGCCGACCCGAGACAGGGCACCTACGAGCAGTACTTC.

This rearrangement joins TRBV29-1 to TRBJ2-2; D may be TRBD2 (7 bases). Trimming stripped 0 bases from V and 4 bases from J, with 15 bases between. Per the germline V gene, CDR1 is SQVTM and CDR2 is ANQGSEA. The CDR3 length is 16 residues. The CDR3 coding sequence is TGCAGCGTTGAAGATGGCAGGGGAGGGAGCACCGGGGAGCTGTTTTTT. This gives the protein CSVEDGRGGSTGELFF.